One TCR beta chain is described in this entry. Generated by immunoSEQ multiplex PCR, the TCRdb table keeps only in-frame clones and is missing some. Of about 130,000 clones listed, less than 90% are singletons. This entry comes from a study of control samples from healthy donors and cancer patients. Sequencing used blood. The sequence was collected from a man between 18 and 29 years old in good health.

CDR3 residues: CASSADGLTPLHF. Here the CDR3 DNA reads TGTGCCAGCAGCGCGGACGGGCTGACACCCCTCCACTTT. The chain uses TRBV9 and TRBJ1-6; D is ambiguous. The CDR3 sequence is 13 residues long. The germline V gene encodes CDR1 SGDLS and CDR2 YYNGEE. Trimming cost V 3 bases and J 11 bases, with 12 bases left between them.